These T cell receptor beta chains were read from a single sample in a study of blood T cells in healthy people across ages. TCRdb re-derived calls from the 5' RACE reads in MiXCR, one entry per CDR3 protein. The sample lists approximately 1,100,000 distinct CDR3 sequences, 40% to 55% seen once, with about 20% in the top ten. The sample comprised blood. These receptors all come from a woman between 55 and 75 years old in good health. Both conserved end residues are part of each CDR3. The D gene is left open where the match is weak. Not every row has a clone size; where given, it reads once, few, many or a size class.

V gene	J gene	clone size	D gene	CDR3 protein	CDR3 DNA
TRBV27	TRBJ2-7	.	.	CASSLSGGDYEQYF	TGTGCCAGCAGTTTATCAGGGGGGGACTACGAGCAGTACTTC
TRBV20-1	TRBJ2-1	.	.	CSARGRSGAHNEQFF	TGCAGTGCGAGGGGCCGCTCCGGGGCCCACAATGAGCAGTTCTTC
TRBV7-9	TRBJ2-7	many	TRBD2	CASSFPGTSGSSYEQYF	TGTGCCAGCAGCTTTCCCGGGACTAGCGGCTCCTCCTACGAGCAGTACTTC
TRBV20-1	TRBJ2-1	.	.	CSARWEIWSNEQFF	TGCAGTGCTAGGTGGGAGATCTGGTCCAATGAGCAGTTCTTC
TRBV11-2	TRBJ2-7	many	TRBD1	CASSPGGPYEQYF	TGTGCCAGCAGTCCAGGGGGCCCCTACGAGCAGTACTTC
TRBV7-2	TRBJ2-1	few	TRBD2	CASSALADIYNEQFF	TGTGCCAGCAGCGCACTAGCGGATATCTACAATGAGCAGTTCTTC
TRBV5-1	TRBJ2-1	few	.	CASSLGVGTYNEQFF	TGCGCCAGCAGCTTGGGGGTCGGGACCTACAATGAGCAGTTCTTC
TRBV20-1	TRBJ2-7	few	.	CSAPHGSHEQYF	TGCAGTGCCCCACACGGGAGCCACGAGCAGTACTTC
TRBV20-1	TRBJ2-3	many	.	CSATHLEGTDTQYF	TGCAGTGCAACCCATCTTGAGGGCACAGATACGCAGTATTTT
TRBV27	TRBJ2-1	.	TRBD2	CASSLEGRLAGGYNEQFF	TGTGCCAGCAGTTTAGAGGGGCGGCTAGCGGGAGGGTACAATGAGCAGTTCTTC
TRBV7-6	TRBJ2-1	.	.	CASNLQAEYEQFF	TGTGCCAGCAACTTACAAGCGGAGTACGAGCAGTTCTTC
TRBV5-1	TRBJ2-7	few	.	CASSSDVVSYVQYF	TGCGCCAGCAGCTCTGACGTCGTCTCCTACGTGCAGTACTTC
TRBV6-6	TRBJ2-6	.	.	CASSYGGTLSGANVLTF	TGTGCCAGCAGTTACGGAGGGACACTCTCTGGGGCCAACGTCCTGACTTTT
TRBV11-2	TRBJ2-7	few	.	CASSSRTHEQYF	TGTGCCAGCAGCTCACGGACCCACGAGCAGTACTTC
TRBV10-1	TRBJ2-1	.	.	CASTGDRNEQFF	TGCGCCAGCACCGGGGACCGCAATGAGCAGTTCTTC
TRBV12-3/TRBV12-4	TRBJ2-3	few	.	CASSHDGSTDTQYF	TGTGCCAGCAGCCACGACGGAAGCACAGATACGCAGTATTTT
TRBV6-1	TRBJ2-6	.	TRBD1	CASRFPRDRPLTGANVLTF	TGTGCCAGCAGATTCCCCCGGGACAGGCCCTTAACTGGGGCCAACGTCCTGACTTTC
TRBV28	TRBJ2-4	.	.	CATRAGGGIQYF	TGTGCCACCCGAGCAGGGGGAGGCATTCAGTACTTC
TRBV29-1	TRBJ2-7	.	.	CSVSETTYEQYF	TGCAGCGTCTCAGAGACAACCTACGAGCAGTACTTC
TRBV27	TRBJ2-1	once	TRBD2	CASSFGGLDYKEQFF	TGTGCCAGCAGTTTTGGGGGACTAGATTACAAGGAGCAGTTCTTC
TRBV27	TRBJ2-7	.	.	CASRNPRGLKNNEQYF	TGTGCCAGCCGAAACCCCAGGGGACTAAAGAACAATGAGCAGTACTTC
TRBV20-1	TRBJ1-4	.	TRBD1	CSAREIRDRGYEKLFF	TGCAGTGCTAGAGAGATCCGTGACAGGGGATACGAAAAACTGTTTTTT
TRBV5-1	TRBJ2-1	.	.	CASSLTVRDGETQFF	TGCGCCAGCAGCTTGACGGTGCGGGACGGGGAGACCCAGTTCTTC
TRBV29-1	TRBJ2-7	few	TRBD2	CSAPGPGGSEQYF	TGCAGCGCCCCGGGCCCGGGAGGGTCCGAGCAGTACTTC
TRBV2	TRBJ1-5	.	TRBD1	CASGPAGGQPQHF	TGTGCCAGCGGACCGGCAGGGGGTCAGCCCCAGCATTTT
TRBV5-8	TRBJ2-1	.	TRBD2	CASSLSGTSKNEQFF	TGTGCCAGCAGCTTGTCCGGGACTAGCAAAAATGAGCAGTTCTTC
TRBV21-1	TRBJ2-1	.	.	CASSKILGLLRYNEQFF	TGTGCCAGCAGCAAAATCCTGGGACTCTTGAGGTACAATGAGCAGTTCTTC
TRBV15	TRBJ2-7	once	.	CATSTQEAVYNEQYF	TGTGCCACCAGCACTCAAGAAGCGGTCTACAATGAGCAGTACTTC
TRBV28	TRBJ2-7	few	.	CASSFEGLAAYEQYF	TGTGCCAGCAGTTTTGAGGGGCTAGCAGCATACGAGCAGTACTTC
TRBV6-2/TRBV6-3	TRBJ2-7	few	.	CASSYSRGLVISYEQYF	TGTGCCAGCAGTTACTCGAGAGGGCTAGTGATCTCCTACGAGCAGTACTTC
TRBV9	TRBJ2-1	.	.	CASSAAPGNEQFF	TGTGCCAGCAGCGCGGCCCCCGGCAATGAGCAGTTCTTC
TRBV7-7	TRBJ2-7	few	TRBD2	CASSRRAGGVDEQYF	TGTGCCAGCAGCCGCCGGGCGGGAGGTGTAGACGAGCAGTACTTC
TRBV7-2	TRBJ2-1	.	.	CASRVGGSYNEQFF	TGTGCCAGCAGGGTGGGGGGCTCCTACAATGAGCAGTTCTTC
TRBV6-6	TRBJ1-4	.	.	CASSSPGADEKLFF	TGTGCCAGCAGCTCACCAGGGGCTGATGAAAAACTGTTTTTT
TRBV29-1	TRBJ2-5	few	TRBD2	CSVGLAGGHETQYF	TGCAGCGTGGGACTAGCGGGAGGGCACGAGACCCAGTACTTC
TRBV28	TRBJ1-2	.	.	CASSTLGGPSNYGYTF	TGTGCCAGCAGTACCTTAGGGGGGCCGTCTAACTATGGCTACACCTTC
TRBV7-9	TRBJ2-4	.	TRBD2	CASSDSGLAKNIQYF	TGTGCCAGCAGCGATAGCGGGTTAGCCAAAAACATTCAGTACTTC
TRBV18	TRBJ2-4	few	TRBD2	CASSPLSSGSVKNIQYF	TGTGCCAGCTCACCACTTTCCAGCGGGAGTGTCAAAAACATTCAGTACTTC
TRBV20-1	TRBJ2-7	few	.	CSAAEGGWEQYF	TGCAGTGCGGCCGAGGGGGGATGGGAGCAGTACTTC
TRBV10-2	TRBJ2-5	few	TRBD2	CASSESSSGLQETQYF	TGCGCCAGCAGTGAGTCATCTAGCGGTCTCCAAGAGACCCAGTACTTC
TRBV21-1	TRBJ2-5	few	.	CASSTRVHQETQYF	TGTGCCAGCAGCACACGGGTCCACCAAGAGACCCAGTACTTC
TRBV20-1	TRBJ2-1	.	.	CSVKGPGRNEQFF	TGCAGTGTAAAGGGACCAGGCCGGAATGAGCAGTTCTTC
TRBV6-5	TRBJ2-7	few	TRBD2	CASGSAGAVYEQYF	TGTGCCAGCGGAAGTGCGGGAGCGGTCTACGAGCAGTACTTC
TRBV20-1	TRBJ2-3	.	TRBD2	CSAGPSGSRTDTQYF	TGCAGTGCTGGGCCTAGCGGGAGCAGAACAGATACGCAGTATTTT
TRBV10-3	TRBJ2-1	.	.	CAISESSIAYNEQFF	TGTGCCATCAGTGAGTCGTCGATAGCCTACAATGAGCAGTTCTTC
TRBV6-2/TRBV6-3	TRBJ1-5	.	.	CASSHTGLRGNQPQHF	TGTGCCAGCAGTCACACGGGCCTAAGGGGCAATCAGCCCCAGCATTTT
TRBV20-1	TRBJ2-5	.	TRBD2	CSASHQLAGGLETQYF	TGCAGTGCTAGTCATCAGTTAGCGGGAGGTCTAGAGACCCAGTACTTC
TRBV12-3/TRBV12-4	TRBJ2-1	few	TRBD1	CASSPIRQGWNEQFF	TGTGCCAGCAGTCCCATTCGACAGGGTTGGAATGAGCAGTTCTTC
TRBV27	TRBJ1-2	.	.	CASRLSKAAYGYTF	TGTGCCAGCAGGTTATCGAAGGCGGCTTATGGCTACACCTTC
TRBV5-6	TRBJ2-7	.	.	CASSLEGRVYEQYF	TGTGCCAGCAGCTTGGAAGGCAGAGTCTACGAGCAGTACTTC
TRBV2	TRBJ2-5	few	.	CASSEGEDRETQYF	TGTGCCAGCAGTGAAGGGGAGGATAGGGAGACCCAGTACTTC
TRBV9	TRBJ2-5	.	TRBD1	CASSIQGALETQYF	TGTGCCAGCAGCATCCAGGGGGCTCTAGAGACCCAGTACTTC
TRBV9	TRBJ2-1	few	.	CASSGATDSNEQFF	TGTGCCAGCAGCGGGGCTACAGACTCCAATGAGCAGTTCTTC
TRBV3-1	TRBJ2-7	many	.	CASSQALEIHEQYF	TGTGCCAGCAGCCAAGCACTTGAAATCCACGAGCAGTACTTC
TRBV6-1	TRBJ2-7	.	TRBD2	CASRASGRNEQYF	TGTGCTAGCAGGGCAAGCGGGAGGAACGAGCAGTACTTC
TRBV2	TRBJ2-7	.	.	CASSRTHSSYEQYF	TGTGCCAGCAGTCGGACCCACAGCTCCTACGAGCAGTACTTC
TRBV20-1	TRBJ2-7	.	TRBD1	CSATRDREGEQYF	TGCAGTGCTACGCGGGACAGGGAGGGCGAGCAGTACTTC
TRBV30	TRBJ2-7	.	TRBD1	CAWSTGQGFSYEQYF	TGTGCCTGGTCTACCGGACAGGGTTTTTCCTACGAGCAGTACTTC
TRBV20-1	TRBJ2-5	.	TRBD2	CSARTSETFYQETQYF	TGCAGTGCTAGGACTAGCGAAACCTTTTACCAAGAGACCCAGTACTTC